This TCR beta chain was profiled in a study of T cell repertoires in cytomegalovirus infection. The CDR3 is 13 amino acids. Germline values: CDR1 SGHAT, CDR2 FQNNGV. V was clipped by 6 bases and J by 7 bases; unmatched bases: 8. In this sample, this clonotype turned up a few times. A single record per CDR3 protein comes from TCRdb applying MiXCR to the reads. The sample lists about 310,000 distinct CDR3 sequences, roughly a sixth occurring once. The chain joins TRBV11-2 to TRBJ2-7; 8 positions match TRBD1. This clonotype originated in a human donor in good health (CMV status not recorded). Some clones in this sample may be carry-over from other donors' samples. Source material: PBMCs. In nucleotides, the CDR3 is TGTGCCAGCAGTTACGGACAGGGTTGGGAGCAGTACTTC. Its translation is CASSYGQGWEQYF.